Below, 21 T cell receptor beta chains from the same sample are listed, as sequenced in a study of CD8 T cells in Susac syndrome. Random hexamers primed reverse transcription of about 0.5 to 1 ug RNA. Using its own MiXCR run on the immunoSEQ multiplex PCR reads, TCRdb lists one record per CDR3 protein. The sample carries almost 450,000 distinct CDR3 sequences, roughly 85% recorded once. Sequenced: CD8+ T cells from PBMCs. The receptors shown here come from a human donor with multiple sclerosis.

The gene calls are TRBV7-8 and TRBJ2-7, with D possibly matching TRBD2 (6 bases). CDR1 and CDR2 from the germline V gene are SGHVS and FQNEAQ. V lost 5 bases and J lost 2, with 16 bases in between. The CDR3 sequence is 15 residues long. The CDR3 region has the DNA TGTGCCAGCAGCCCGATCGGGACTGGAACCTACGAGCAGTACTTC. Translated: CASSPIGTGTYEQYF.

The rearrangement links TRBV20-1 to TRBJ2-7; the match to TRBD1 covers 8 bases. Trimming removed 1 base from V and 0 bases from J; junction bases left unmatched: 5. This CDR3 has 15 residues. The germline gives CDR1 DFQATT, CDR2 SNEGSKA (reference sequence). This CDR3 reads CSARGRDRLSYEQYF. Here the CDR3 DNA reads TGCAGTGCTAGAGGCCGGGACAGGCTCTCCTACGAGCAGTACTTC.

CDR3 amino acids: CASSPQEDEQFF. CDR3 sequence (DNA): TGTGCCAGCAGCCCCCAGGAGGATGAGCAGTTCTTC. The rearrangement joins TRBV3-1 to TRBJ2-1; possibly TRBD2 for D (5 bases). CDR1 and CDR2 (germline): LGHDT, YNNKEL (reference sequence). The CDR3 consists of 12 residues. The germline V and J ends were trimmed by 4 bases and 8 bases, with 9 bases remaining between them.

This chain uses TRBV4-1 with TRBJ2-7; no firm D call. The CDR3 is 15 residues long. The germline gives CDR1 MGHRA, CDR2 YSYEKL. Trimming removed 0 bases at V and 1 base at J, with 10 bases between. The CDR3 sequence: CASSQDENPSYEQYF. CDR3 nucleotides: TGCGCCAGCAGCCAAGATGAGAATCCTTCCTACGAGCAGTACTTC.

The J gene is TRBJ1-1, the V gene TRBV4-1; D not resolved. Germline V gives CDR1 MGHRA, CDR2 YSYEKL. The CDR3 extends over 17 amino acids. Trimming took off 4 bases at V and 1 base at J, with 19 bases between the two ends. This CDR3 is CASSPQRVGRRNTEAFF. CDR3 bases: TGCGCCAGCAGCCCACAGCGTGTGGGTCGACGGAACACTGAAGCTTTCTTT.

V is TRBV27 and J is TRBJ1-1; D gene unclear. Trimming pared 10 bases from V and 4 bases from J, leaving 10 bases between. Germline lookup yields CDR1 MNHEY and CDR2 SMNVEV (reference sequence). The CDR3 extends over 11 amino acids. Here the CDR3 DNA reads TGTGCCACGGGATTTGGCACTGAAGCTTTCTTT. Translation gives CATGFGTEAFF.

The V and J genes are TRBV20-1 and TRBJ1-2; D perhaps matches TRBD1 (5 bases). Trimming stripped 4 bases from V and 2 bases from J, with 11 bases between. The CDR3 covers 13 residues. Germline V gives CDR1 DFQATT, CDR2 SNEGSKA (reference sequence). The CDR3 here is CSATGTGNYGYTF. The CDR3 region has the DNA TGCAGTGCTACTGGGACGGGGAACTATGGCTACACCTTC.

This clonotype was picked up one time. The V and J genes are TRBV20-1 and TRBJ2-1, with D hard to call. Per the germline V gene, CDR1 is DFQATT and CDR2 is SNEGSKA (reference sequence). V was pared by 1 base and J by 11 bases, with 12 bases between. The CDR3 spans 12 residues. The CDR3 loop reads CSARGRSPKQFF. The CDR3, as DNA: TGCAGTGCTAGAGGTAGGTCCCCCAAGCAGTTCTTC.

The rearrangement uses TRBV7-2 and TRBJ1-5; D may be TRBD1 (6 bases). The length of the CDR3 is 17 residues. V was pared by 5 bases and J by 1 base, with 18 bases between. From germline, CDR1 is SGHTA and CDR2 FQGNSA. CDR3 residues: CASSGMGGPGSNQPQHF. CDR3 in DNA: TGTGCCAGCAGCGGAATGGGGGGGCCTGGGAGCAATCAGCCCCAGCATTTT.

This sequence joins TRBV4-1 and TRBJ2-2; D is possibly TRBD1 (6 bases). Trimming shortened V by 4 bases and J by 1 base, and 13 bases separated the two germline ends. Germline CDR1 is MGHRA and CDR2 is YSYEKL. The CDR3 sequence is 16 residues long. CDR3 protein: CASSLVDSRNTGELFF. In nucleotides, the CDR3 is TGCGCCAGCAGCCTAGTGGACAGTCGGAACACCGGGGAGCTGTTTTTT.

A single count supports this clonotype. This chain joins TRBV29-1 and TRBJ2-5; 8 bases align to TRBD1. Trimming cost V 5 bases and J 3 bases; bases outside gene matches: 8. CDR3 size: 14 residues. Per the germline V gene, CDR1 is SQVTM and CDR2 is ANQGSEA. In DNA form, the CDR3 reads TGCAGCGTTAACCCCGTGGACAGGGAAGAGACCCAGTACTTC. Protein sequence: CSVNPVDREETQYF.

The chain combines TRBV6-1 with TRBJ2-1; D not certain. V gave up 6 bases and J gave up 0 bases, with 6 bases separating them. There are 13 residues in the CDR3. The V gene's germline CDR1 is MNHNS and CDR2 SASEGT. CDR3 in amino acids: CASSGFSYNEQFF. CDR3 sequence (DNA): TGTGCCAGCAGCGGTTTCTCCTACAATGAGCAGTTCTTC.

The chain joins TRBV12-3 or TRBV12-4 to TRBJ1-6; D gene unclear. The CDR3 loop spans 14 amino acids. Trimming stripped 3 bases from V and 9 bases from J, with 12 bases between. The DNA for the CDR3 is TGTGCCAGCAGTTTCTATGAACCGGGTTCACCCCTCCACTTT. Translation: CASSFYEPGSPLHF.

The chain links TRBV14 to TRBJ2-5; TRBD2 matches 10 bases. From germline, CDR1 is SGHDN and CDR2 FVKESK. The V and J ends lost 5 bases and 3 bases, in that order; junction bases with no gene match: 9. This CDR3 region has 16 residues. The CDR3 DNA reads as TGTGCCAGCAGCGCTAGCGGGAGCGCAGTAGAAGAGACCCAGTACTTC. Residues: CASSASGSAVEETQYF.

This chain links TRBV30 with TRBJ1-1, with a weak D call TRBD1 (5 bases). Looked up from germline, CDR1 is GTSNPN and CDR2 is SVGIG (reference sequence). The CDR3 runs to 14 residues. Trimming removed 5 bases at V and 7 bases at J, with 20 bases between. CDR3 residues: CAWHPTLGTVEAFF. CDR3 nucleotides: TGTGCCTGGCACCCTACCCTAGGGACGGTTGAAGCTTTCTTT.

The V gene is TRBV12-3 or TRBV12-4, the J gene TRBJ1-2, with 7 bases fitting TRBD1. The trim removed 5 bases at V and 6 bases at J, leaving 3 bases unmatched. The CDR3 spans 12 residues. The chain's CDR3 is CASSGRGNGYTF. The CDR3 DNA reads TGTGCCAGCAGTGGCAGGGGGAATGGCTACACCTTC.

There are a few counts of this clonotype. CDR3 nucleotides: TGTGCCAGCAGCTTAGGTCCGGTCACCTACGAGCAGTACTTC. This sequence encodes CASSLGPVTYEQYF. The rearrangement uses TRBV11-2 and TRBJ2-7; no definite D call. CDR1 is SGHAT, CDR2 FQNNGV, per germline. This CDR3 region has 14 residues. V was cut by 1 base and J by 2 bases, with 9 bases left in between.

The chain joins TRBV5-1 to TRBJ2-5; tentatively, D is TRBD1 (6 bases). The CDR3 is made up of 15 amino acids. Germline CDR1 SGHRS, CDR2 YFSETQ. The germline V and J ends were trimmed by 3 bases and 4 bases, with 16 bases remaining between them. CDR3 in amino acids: CASSWDTFLGETQYF. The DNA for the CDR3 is TGCGCCAGCAGCTGGGACACTTTTTTGGGAGAGACCCAGTACTTC. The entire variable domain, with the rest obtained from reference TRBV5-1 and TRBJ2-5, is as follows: KAGVTQTPRYLIKTRGQQVTLSCSPISGHRSVSWYQQTPGQGLQFLFEYFSETQRNKGNFPGRFSGRQFSNSRSEMNVSTLELGDSALYLCASSWDTFLGETQYFGPGTRLLVL.

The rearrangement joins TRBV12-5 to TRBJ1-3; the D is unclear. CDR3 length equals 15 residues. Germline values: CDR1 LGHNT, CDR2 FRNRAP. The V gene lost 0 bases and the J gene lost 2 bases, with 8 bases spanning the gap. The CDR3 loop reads CASGLVEVAGNTIYF. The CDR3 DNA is TGTGCTAGTGGTTTGGTTGAGGTTGCTGGAAACACCATATATTTT.

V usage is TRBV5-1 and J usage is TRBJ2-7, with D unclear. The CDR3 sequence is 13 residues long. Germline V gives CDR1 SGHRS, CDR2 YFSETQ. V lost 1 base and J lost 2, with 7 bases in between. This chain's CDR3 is CASSLHTAYEQYF. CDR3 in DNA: TGCGCCAGCAGCTTGCACACAGCCTACGAGCAGTACTTC.

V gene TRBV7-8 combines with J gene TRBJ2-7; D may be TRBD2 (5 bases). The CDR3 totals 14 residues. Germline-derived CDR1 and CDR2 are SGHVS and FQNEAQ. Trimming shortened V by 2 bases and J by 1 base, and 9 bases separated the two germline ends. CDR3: CASSLQGRSYEQYF. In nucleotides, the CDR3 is TGTGCCAGCAGCTTACAAGGGAGATCCTACGAGCAGTACTTC.